This TCR beta chain appears in the sequencing data of a study of CXCR3-negative and CXCR3-positive naive CD8 T cells. General study findings and limits: Because surface CD5 did not distinguish the naive subsets, TCR strength was inferred from TRB CDR3 properties. Both of the naive subsets showed about the same high diversity, but memory CD8+ cells had much less. Relative to CXCR3-negative naive cells, CXCR3-positive naive cells had more hydrophobic TRB CDR3s. Memory cells showed distinct TRBV-TRBJ patterns, while the two naive subsets matched.

Regarding this clonotype: The target antigen is unknown.

5' RACE with UMI labels generated the TRB cDNA libraries. Reanalyzing the 5' RACE reads, TCRdb keeps one entry per CDR3 protein, without DNA. The sample holds fewer than 90,000 distinct CDR3 sequences. The length of the CDR3 is 14 residues. The V gene is TRBV12-3 or TRBV12-4, the J gene TRBJ2-1; absent DNA, TCRdb's TRBD1 call cannot be checked. The origin of this receptor is a human donor in good health. Some clones in this sample may be carry-over from other donors' samples. The sequenced sample was naive CXCR3- CD8+ T cells from blood. Subset specified: CD45RO-CCR7+CD27+CD95- naive CD8+ T cells lacking CXCR3 (TNR3-). This CDR3 is CASSNRDGYNEQFF.